This is a list of T cell receptor beta chains from one sample in a study of T cells in localized non-small cell lung cancer. TCRdb's table, derived via immunoSEQ multiplex PCR, lists solely in-frame clones and lacks some. The profile covers some 36,000 clones, with 86% appearing a single time and about 6% taken by the ten largest. The starting material was peripheral blood mononuclear cells, obtained before any cancer treatment. The receptors were sampled from a male donor at least 60 years old with stage II lung adenocarcinoma. Both conserved end residues are part of each CDR3. The order of the fields is V gene, clone size, D gene, J gene, CDR3 protein, CDR3 DNA. D genes are given only for firm matches. Expanded clones are given a class, and other clones once, few, many or no size at all.

>TRBV5-1|-|-|TRBJ2-3
CASSLTGVWDTQYF
TGCGCCAGCAGCTTGACGGGGGTGTGGGATACGCAGTATTTT
>TRBV7-8|-|-|TRBJ1-5
CASSLDAGLLNQPQHF
TGTGCCAGCAGCTTAGACGCCGGACTCCTGAATCAGCCCCAGCATTTT
>TRBV5-1|-|TRBD1|TRBJ2-1
CASSSTPRTGGLGEQFF
TGCGCCAGCAGCTCTACTCCAAGGACAGGGGGTTTGGGTGAGCAGTTCTTC
>TRBV6-6|-|-|TRBJ1-1
CASSYNQETEAFF
TGTGCCAGCAGTTACAATCAGGAGACTGAAGCTTTCTTT
>TRBV4-2|-|-|TRBJ2-7
CASSQRGGFSSYEQYF
TGTGCCAGCAGCCAAAGAGGGGGTTTTTCCTCCTACGAGCAGTACTTC
>TRBV6-1|-|-|TRBJ2-2
CASSGLKTGELFF
TGTGCCAGCAGTGGTCTTAAGACCGGGGAGCTGTTTTTT
>TRBV2|-|-|TRBJ2-1
CASSEALRLDDEQLF
TGTGCCAGCAGTGAAGCGCTTCGACTAGACGATGAGCAGCTCTTC
>TRBV19|once|-|TRBJ1-2
CASRTGTTYGYTF
TGTGCCAGTAGAACCGGGACCACCTATGGCTACACCTTC
>TRBV15|few|-|TRBJ1-5
CATSPRGGVSNQPQHF
TGTGCCACCAGCCCGCGTGGAGGGGTTAGCAATCAGCCCCAGCATTTT
>TRBV27|once|-|TRBJ1-2
CASRRLGPYGYTF
TGTGCCAGCAGGAGATTAGGACCTTATGGCTACACCTTC
>TRBV28|-|TRBD1|TRBJ2-3
CASSLVQGGTDTQYF
TGTGCCAGCAGTTTGGTACAGGGGGGCACAGATACGCAGTATTTT
>TRBV2|-|TRBD1|TRBJ1-5
CASKRDRDQPQHF
TGTGCCAGCAAAAGGGACAGGGATCAGCCCCAGCATTTT
>TRBV4-2|-|-|TRBJ2-7
CASSLQVSSYEQYF
TGTGCCAGCAGCCTCCAGGTGTCTTCCTACGAGCAGTACTTC
>TRBV6-1|-|-|TRBJ1-1
CASSVHGLNTEAFF
TGTGCCAGCAGTGTTCACGGACTGAACACTGAAGCTTTCTTT
>TRBV7-9|-|-|TRBJ1-5
CASSPTGTGNQPQHF
TGTGCCAGCAGCCCCACCGGGACGGGAAATCAGCCCCAGCATTTT
>TRBV18|-|TRBD2|TRBJ2-5
CASSPSGETQYF
TGTGCCAGCTCCCCTAGCGGAGAGACCCAGTACTTC
>TRBV7-9|-|-|TRBJ2-1
CASSLQGGTSNEQFF
TGTGCCAGCAGCTTACAGGGAGGGACATCCAATGAGCAGTTCTTC
>TRBV28|-|-|TRBJ1-1
CASSLRTVNTEAFF
TGTGCCAGCAGTTTACGGACAGTGAACACTGAAGCTTTCTTT
>TRBV29-1|few|-|TRBJ1-2
CSVDSDGYTF
TGCAGCGTTGACAGTGATGGCTACACCTTC
>TRBV6-1|few|TRBD1|TRBJ2-7
CASSEWDSSLYEQYF
TGTGCCAGCAGTGAATGGGACAGCAGTCTCTACGAGCAGTACTTC
>TRBV5-6|medium-sized|-|TRBJ1-1
CASSLKRDTEAFF
TGTGCCAGCAGCTTGAAAAGAGACACTGAAGCTTTCTTT
>TRBV30|-|TRBD1|TRBJ1-1
CAWSHRQGPLNTEAFF
TGTGCCTGGAGCCACAGACAGGGGCCCTTGAACACTGAAGCTTTCTTT
>TRBV5-6|few|-|TRBJ2-7
CASSLAGEQYF
TGTGCCAGCAGCTTGGCGGGGGAGCAGTACTTC
>TRBV4-1|-|-|TRBJ2-2
CASSQEPGRTPNTGELFF
TGCGCCAGCAGCCAAGAACCAGGCCGGACTCCGAACACCGGGGAGCTGTTTTTT